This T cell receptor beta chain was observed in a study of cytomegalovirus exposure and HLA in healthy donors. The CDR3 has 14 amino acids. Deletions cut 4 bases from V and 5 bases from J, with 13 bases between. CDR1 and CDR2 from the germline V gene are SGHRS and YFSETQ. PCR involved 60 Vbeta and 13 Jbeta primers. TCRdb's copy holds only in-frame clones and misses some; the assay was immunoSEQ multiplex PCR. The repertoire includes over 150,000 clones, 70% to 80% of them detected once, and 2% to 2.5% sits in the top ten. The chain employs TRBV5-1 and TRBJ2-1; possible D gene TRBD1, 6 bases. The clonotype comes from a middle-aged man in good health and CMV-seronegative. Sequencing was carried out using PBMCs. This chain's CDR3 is CASSRQVGNNEQFF. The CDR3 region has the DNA TGCGCCAGCAGCAGACAGGTTGGAAACAATGAGCAGTTCTTC.